The 23 T cell receptor beta chains listed next were all sequenced from one sample in a study of blood T cell repertoires in COVID-19. Sequencing was performed with immunoSEQ multiplex PCR; in TCRdb, only in-frame clones are kept and a portion is missing. The data show some 200,000 clones, over 75% seen once. Sequenced sample: peripheral blood. These receptors were obtained from a man in his fifties or sixties with acute or convalescent COVID-19.

This sequence joins TRBV5-1 and TRBJ1-4; D is unclear. CDR1 is SGHRS, CDR2 YFSETQ, per germline. CDR3 size: 15 residues. V shed 4 bases and J shed 5 bases, with 15 bases lying between them. CDR3 region: CASSQRSPQNEKLFF. CDR3 sequence (DNA): TGCGCCAGCAGCCAGCGAAGCCCGCAAAATGAAAAACTGTTTTTT.

The chain has TRBV3-1 (or the pseudogene TRBV3-2) and TRBJ2-1; 10 nucleotides align to TRBD1. Trimming at V came to 0 bases and at J to 15 bases, leaving 11 bases not matched to a gene. Germline V gene lookup returns CDR1 LGHDT and CDR2 YNNKEL (reference sequence). The CDR3 length is 15 residues. The CDR3 loop reads CASSQDQRQGAVPFF. In DNA form, the CDR3 reads TGTGCCAGCAGCCAAGATCAGAGACAGGGGGCGGTACCGTTCTTC.

The gene calls are TRBV11-3 and TRBJ2-1; TRBD2 aligns across 7 bases. In germline, CDR1 is SGHNT, CDR2 YENEEA. This CDR3 is 13 amino acids long. The V gene end was trimmed by 5 bases and the J gene end by 10 bases; junction bases not matched to a gene: 8. The DNA of the CDR3 is TGTGCCAGCAGCCGGGACCTCGGGAGGGAGCAGTTCTTC. Translation: CASSRDLGREQFF.

The gene calls are TRBV15 and TRBJ1-6; the D gene is possibly TRBD1 (6 bases). This CDR3 is built from 15 residues. The V gene's germline CDR1 is LNHNV and CDR2 YYDKDF (reference sequence). Trimming pared 4 bases from V and 10 bases from J, leaving 17 bases between. The CDR3 region is CATSKGGRARSPLHF. CDR3 coding DNA: TGTGCCACCAGCAAGGGGGGGCGGGCCCGATCACCCCTCCACTTT.

This sequence joins TRBV7-2 and TRBJ2-2; TRBD1 might be the D (5 bases). The CDR3 has 14 amino acids. Looked up from germline, CDR1 is SGHTA and CDR2 is FQGNSA. Trimming pared 5 bases from V and 5 bases from J, leaving 12 bases between. The CDR3 DNA is TGTGCCAGCAGCAATCAGGGTTTAACCGGGGAGCTGTTTTTT. Its translation is CASSNQGLTGELFF.

This clone has a handful of counts. The V gene is TRBV7-6, the J gene TRBJ1-6; D gene uncertain. V lost 0 bases, J lost 8 bases, and 11 bases lay in between. CDR1 and CDR2 (germline): SGHVS, FNYEAQ. The CDR3 is made up of 15 amino acids. The DNA for the CDR3 is TGTGCCAGCAGCTTAGCGTTGAACGGGGATTCACCCCTCCACTTT. As protein: CASSLALNGDSPLHF.

This chain joins TRBV5-8 and TRBJ1-2; 8 bases are shared with TRBD1. Trimming took 0 bases from V and 4 from J; bases not matched to a gene: 5. Germline values: CDR1 SGHTS, CDR2 YDEGEE. The CDR3 loop spans 15 amino acids. The CDR3 protein is CASSLVRGPGYGYTF. CDR3 nucleotide sequence: TGTGCCAGCAGCTTGGTCAGGGGGCCTGGCTATGGCTACACCTTC.

Comments on this clone: This specimen includes other DNA sequences encoding the same CDR3. The rearrangement links TRBV5-4 to TRBJ1-2; D is possibly TRBD1 (5 bases). This CDR3 is built from 12 residues. V lost 4 bases, J lost 4 bases, and 8 bases lay in between. Germline CDR1 SGHNT, CDR2 YYREEE (reference sequence). CDR3 in DNA: TGTGCCAGCAGCGCCGACAGCTATGGCTACACCTTC. As protein: CASSADSYGYTF.

A single count supports this clone. V gene TRBV4-1 combines with J gene TRBJ1-4; D may be TRBD1 (6 bases). The CDR3 has 16 amino acids. Germline CDR1 reads MGHRA; CDR2 reads YSYEKL. Trimming shortened V by 2 bases and J by 3 bases, and 13 bases separated the two germline ends. CDR3 bases: TGCGCCAGCAGCCAACCAATGGCAGGGGCTAATGAAAAACTGTTTTTT. Translation: CASSQPMAGANEKLFF.

This chain links TRBV5-1 with TRBJ1-2, with a possible D match to TRBD1 (5 bases). Germline assignment: CDR1 SGHRS and CDR2 YFSETQ. CDR3 length equals 14 residues. V was pared by 4 bases and J by 5 bases, with 15 bases between. Written as DNA, the CDR3 is TGCGCCAGCAGCGAACAGGCGGACGTTTATGGCTACACCTTC. Translation: CASSEQADVYGYTF. The whole variable domain, filled in from reference TRBV5-1 and TRBJ1-2, reads KAGVTQTPRYLIKTRGQQVTLSCSPISGHRSVSWYQQTPGQGLQFLFEYFSETQRNKGNFPGRFSGRQFSNSRSEMNVSTLELGDSALYLCASSEQADVYGYTFGSGTRLTVV.

This clone was seen once. The rearrangement uses TRBV6-5 and TRBJ2-7, with a weak D call TRBD1 (6 bases). V was cut by 5 bases and J by 2 bases, with 10 bases left in between. CDR3 length: 13 residues. The germline V gene has CDR1 MNHEY and CDR2 SVGAGI. As DNA, the CDR3 is TGTGCCAGCAGTCGACAGGAAACCTACGAGCAGTACTTC. As protein: CASSRQETYEQYF.

The chain is built from TRBV7-2 and TRBJ1-2; 7 nucleotides align to TRBD1. CDR3 size: 13 residues. The germline V gene has CDR1 SGHTA and CDR2 FQGNSA. With 1 base clipped from V and 4 bases from J, the junction kept 0 bases outside the gene matches. CDR3 protein: CASSLGTGYGYTF. CDR3 in DNA: TGTGCCAGCAGCTTAGGGACAGGCTATGGCTACACCTTC.

The chain recombines TRBV18 with TRBJ1-5; no reliable D call. Germline CDR1 and CDR2: KGHSH and LQKENI. This CDR3 has 13 amino acids. Trimming shortened V by 2 bases and J by 6 bases, and 8 bases separated the two germline ends. Here the CDR3 DNA reads TGTGCCAGCTCACCAACAGAAAGTCAGCCCCAGCATTTT. Residues: CASSPTESQPQHF.

This clone was recorded a few times. This chain uses TRBV9 with TRBJ2-5; 8 bases agree with TRBD1. The CDR3 runs to 15 residues. The V gene end was trimmed by 0 bases and the J gene end by 4 bases; junction bases not matched to a gene: 5. In germline, CDR1 is SGDLS, CDR2 YYNGEE. The CDR3 spells CASSVGLTGGETQYF. CDR3 nucleotides: TGTGCCAGCAGCGTAGGCCTAACAGGGGGAGAGACCCAGTACTTC.

J is TRBJ1-2 and V is TRBV19, with D maybe TRBD1 (5 bases). V gave up 6 bases and J gave up 1 base, with 9 bases separating them. The germline gives CDR1 LNHDA, CDR2 SQIVND (reference sequence). The CDR3 runs 13 residues. The CDR3 protein is CASSQTVNYGYTF. CDR3 in DNA: TGTGCCAGTAGCCAGACAGTTAACTATGGCTACACCTTC.

The CDR3 bases are TGTGCCAGCAGTGAACAGGCCCGAGGGGGCTACACCTTC. It encodes CASSEQARGGYTF. The chain recombines TRBV2 with TRBJ1-2, with D hard to call. CDR3 size: 13 residues. V was clipped by 2 bases and J by 8 bases, with 12 bases between them. The germline V gene encodes CDR1 SNHLY and CDR2 FYNNEI. Full variable domain (remainder filled in from reference TRBV2 and TRBJ1-2): EPEVTQTPSHQVTQMGQEVILRCVPISNHLYFYWYRQILGQKVEFLVSFYNNEISEKSEIFDDQFSVERPDGSNFTLKIRSTKLEDSAMYFCASSEQARGGYTFGSGTRLTVV.

This chain links TRBV7-2 with TRBJ1-2; D might be TRBD1 (6 bases). The ends were cut back, 2 bases at V and 4 bases at J, with 17 bases in the middle. This CDR3 is built from 16 residues. CDR1 is SGHTA and CDR2 is FQGNSA in the germline V gene. The CDR3 DNA follows: TGTGCCAGCAGCTTAAGTTCGGCAGGGGAAGGCTATGGCTACACCTTC. Residues: CASSLSSAGEGYGYTF.

The table lists this clone with a few counts. The sample contains more than one DNA sequence encoding this CDR3. The V call is TRBV2, the J call TRBJ1-1, with D possibly being TRBD1 (6 bases). Trimming stripped 5 bases from V and 0 bases from J, with 10 bases between. In germline, CDR1 is SNHLY, CDR2 FYNNEI. The CDR3 consists of 14 residues. For the CDR3, the DNA is TGTGCCAGCAGTCCACAGGGTTTGAACACTGAAGCTTTCTTT. This sequence encodes CASSPQGLNTEAFF.

V and J are TRBV3-1 (or the pseudogene TRBV3-2) and TRBJ2-3, with D unclear. From germline, CDR1 is LGHDT and CDR2 YNNKEL (reference sequence). The CDR3 spans 15 residues. V lost 1 base to trimming and J lost 0 bases, with 8 bases between them. The CDR3 DNA sequence: TGTGCCAGCAGCCAAGTTCGTTCTAGCACAGATACGCAGTATTTT. The encoded protein is CASSQVRSSTDTQYF.

The CDR3 DNA reads as TGTGCCAGCAGCAACCCCGCCGGAGCGCTGAACACTGAAGCTTTCTTT. Residues: CASSNPAGALNTEAFF. J is TRBJ1-1 and V is TRBV7-8; D is unclear. The V and J ends lost 5 bases and 0 bases respectively, with 16 bases between them. Germline loops: CDR1 SGHVS, CDR2 FQNEAQ. The CDR3 covers 16 residues.

The rearrangement uses TRBV7-9 and TRBJ2-1; 8 nucleotides align to TRBD1. V shed 1 base and J 0 bases; nucleotides not matched to a gene: 5. CDR3 length: 17 residues. CDR1 SEHNR and CDR2 FQNEAQ come from the germline V gene (reference sequence). CDR3 loop: CASSLERTGLSYNEQFF. The CDR3 DNA follows: TGTGCCAGCAGCTTAGAACGGACAGGGCTCTCCTACAATGAGCAGTTCTTC.

The chain is built from TRBV7-8 and TRBJ2-7, with 7 positions matching TRBD1. Trimming at V came to 1 base and at J to 3 bases, leaving 9 bases not matched to a gene. The CDR3 has 16 amino acids. The germline V gene has CDR1 SGHVS and CDR2 FQNEAQ. CDR3 DNA: TGTGCCAGCAGCTTAGGGGGGACAGCTAAAGGCTACGAGCAGTACTTC. It encodes CASSLGGTAKGYEQYF.

J is TRBJ1-3 and V is TRBV24-1; 8 bases fit TRBD1. CDR3 length: 14 amino acids. Germline lookup yields CDR1 KGHDR and CDR2 SFDVKD. After removal of 8 bases from V and 2 bases from J, the junction contained 4 bases not matched to a gene. CDR3 DNA sequence: TGTGCCACCAACACACAGGGGGCTGGAAACACCATATATTTT. The encoded protein is CATNTQGAGNTIYF.